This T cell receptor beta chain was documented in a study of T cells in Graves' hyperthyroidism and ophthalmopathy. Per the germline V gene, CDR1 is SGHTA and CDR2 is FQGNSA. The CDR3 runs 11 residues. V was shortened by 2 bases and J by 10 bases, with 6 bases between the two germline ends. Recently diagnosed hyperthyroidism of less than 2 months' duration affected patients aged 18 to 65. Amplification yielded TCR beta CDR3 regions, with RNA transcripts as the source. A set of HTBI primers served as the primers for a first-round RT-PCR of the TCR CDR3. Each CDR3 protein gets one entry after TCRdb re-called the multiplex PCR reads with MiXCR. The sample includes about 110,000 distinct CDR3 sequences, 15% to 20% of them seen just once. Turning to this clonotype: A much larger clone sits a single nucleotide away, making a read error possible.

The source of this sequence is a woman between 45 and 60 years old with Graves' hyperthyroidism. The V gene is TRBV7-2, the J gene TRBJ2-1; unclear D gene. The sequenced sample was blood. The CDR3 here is CASSLSSEQFF. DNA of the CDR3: TGTGCCAGCAGCTTATCTTCCGAGCAGTTCTTC.